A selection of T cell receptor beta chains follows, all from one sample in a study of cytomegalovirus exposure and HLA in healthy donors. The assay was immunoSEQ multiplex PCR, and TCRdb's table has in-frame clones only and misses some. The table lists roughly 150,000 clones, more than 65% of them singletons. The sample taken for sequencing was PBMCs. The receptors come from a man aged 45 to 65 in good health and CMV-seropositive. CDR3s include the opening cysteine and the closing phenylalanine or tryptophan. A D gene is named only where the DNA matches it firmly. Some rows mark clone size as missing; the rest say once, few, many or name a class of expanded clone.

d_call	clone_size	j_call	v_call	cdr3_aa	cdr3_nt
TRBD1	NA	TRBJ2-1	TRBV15	CATSARGLINEQFF	TGTGCCACCAGCGCCAGGGGGCTAATCAATGAGCAGTTCTTC
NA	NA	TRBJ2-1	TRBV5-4	CASSLGTVNEQFF	TGTGCCAGCAGCTTGGGCACGGTGAATGAGCAGTTCTTC
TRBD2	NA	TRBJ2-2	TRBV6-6	CASRHHSGLTGELFF	TGTGCCAGCAGACATCATAGCGGGCTTACCGGGGAGCTGTTTTTT
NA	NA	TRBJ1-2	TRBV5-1	CASSPLGGSGGYTF	TGCGCCAGCAGCCCACTCGGGGGATCAGGTGGCTACACCTTC
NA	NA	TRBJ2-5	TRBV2	CASSVVRETQYF	TGTGCCAGCAGCGTGGTGAGGGAGACCCAGTACTTC
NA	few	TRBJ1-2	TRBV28	CASSLTVRGSNYGYTF	TGTGCCAGCAGTTTAACGGTCCGGGGTTCTAACTATGGCTACACCTTC
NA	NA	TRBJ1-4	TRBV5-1	CASSWEGSVLFF	TGCGCCAGCAGCTGGGAGGGAAGTGTACTGTTTTTT
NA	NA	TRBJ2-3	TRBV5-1	CASRAERLPTDTQYF	TGCGCCAGCAGGGCGGAGCGGCTCCCCACAGATACGCAGTATTTT
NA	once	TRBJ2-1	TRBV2	CASSEFGGSRPNEQFF	TGTGCCAGCAGTGAATTTGGCGGGTCGCGACCCAATGAGCAGTTCTTC
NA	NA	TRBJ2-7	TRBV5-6	CASSLGPTASSYEQYF	TGTGCCAGCAGCTTAGGCCCGACAGCGAGCTCCTACGAGCAGTACTTC